The 20 T cell receptor beta chains below were found in one sample sequenced in a study of blood T cell repertoires in COVID-19. TCRdb's table, derived via immunoSEQ multiplex PCR, lists solely in-frame clones and lacks some. The table lists some 270,000 clones, about 82% of them singletons, with approximately 5.5% in the top ten. Sequences were obtained from peripheral blood. The receptors stem from a woman of 80 years or more with COVID-19, enrolled during active disease.

This rearrangement joins TRBV5-4 to TRBJ1-3; 7 bases agree with TRBD1. Germline V CDR1 and CDR2: SGHNT, YYREEE (reference sequence). The CDR3 spans 15 residues. With V trimmed by 4 bases and J by 0 bases, 4 bases remained unmatched. CDR3 sequence (DNA): TGTGCCAGCAGCGCGCGACAGGGCTCTGGAAACACCATATATTTT. Its protein is CASSARQGSGNTIYF.

V usage is TRBV5-4 and J usage is TRBJ1-3; D might be TRBD1 (6 bases). The CDR3 is 14 residues long. Germline CDR1 reads SGHNT; CDR2 reads YYREEE (reference sequence). V lost 4 bases to trimming and J lost 4 bases, with 12 bases between them. CDR3 nucleotides: TGTGCCAGCAGCGATTCCGGGACAGGAAACACCATATATTTT. Residues: CASSDSGTGNTIYF.

The chain uses TRBV5-1 and TRBJ1-3, with 10 bases fitting TRBD1. The CDR3 has 15 residues. The ends lost 7 bases at V and 2 bases at J; junction bases unmatched: 6. Looked up from germline, CDR1 is SGHRS and CDR2 is YFSETQ. The CDR3 loop reads CASGPGTGAGNTIYF. The CDR3, as DNA: TGCGCCAGCGGACCTGGGACAGGGGCTGGAAACACCATATATTTT.

This clone has only one observation. CDR3 amino acids: CASSLLTSGLNTGELFF. The CDR3 nucleotides are TGTGCCAGCTCACTATTGACTAGCGGGTTGAACACCGGGGAGCTGTTTTTT. The chain is built from TRBV18 and TRBJ2-2, with TRBD2 identical over 10 bases. Per germline, CDR1 KGHSH and CDR2 LQKENI. Trimming at V came to 4 bases and at J to 1 base, leaving 6 bases not matched to a gene. The CDR3 totals 17 residues.

The chain is built from TRBV6-5 and TRBJ1-6; maybe TRBD1 (5 bases). This CDR3 is 15 amino acids long. Germline V gene data show CDR1 as MNHEY and CDR2 as SVGAGI. The ends were cut back, 0 bases at V and 5 bases at J, with 8 bases in the middle. CDR3 nucleotides: TGTGCCAGCAGTTACTCGTGGGGGGATAATTCACCCCTCCACTTT. This encodes CASSYSWGDNSPLHF.

This clone has a single count. The chain joins TRBV6-6 to TRBJ2-1; TRBD2 aligns across 7 bases. Germline CDR1 reads MNHNY; CDR2 reads SVGAGI (reference sequence). V lost 5 bases and J lost 7; bases outside the gene matches: 14. This CDR3 is 16 amino acids long. The CDR3 here is CASSRSTLGGRNEQFF. The CDR3 DNA sequence: TGTGCCAGCAGTCGATCGACCTTGGGGGGGAGGAATGAGCAGTTCTTC.

This chain uses TRBV6-5 with TRBJ2-7, with a weak D call TRBD1 (6 bases). The CDR3 length is 13 residues. The ends were cut back, 6 bases at V and 2 bases at J, with 11 bases in the middle. Germline values: CDR1 MNHEY, CDR2 SVGAGI. In nucleotides, the CDR3 is TGTGCCAGCAGCAACAGGGAAGCCTACGAGCAGTACTTC. Its translation: CASSNREAYEQYF.

This sequence joins TRBV6-6 and TRBJ2-3; D is unresolved. CDR1 is MNHNY and CDR2 is SVGAGI in the germline V gene (reference sequence). This CDR3 is built from 15 residues. V lost 6 bases and J lost 3, with 16 bases in between. In DNA form, the CDR3 reads TGTGCCAGCAGAGACACGGCGAGAGTAACAGATACGCAGTATTTT. Translating it yields CASRDTARVTDTQYF.

A single count supports this clone. The chain joins TRBV28 to TRBJ1-1; D unclear. The V end was cut by 6 bases, the J end by 8 bases, with 13 bases between. There are 12 residues in the CDR3. The germline V gene has CDR1 MDHEN and CDR2 SYDVKM. The chain's CDR3 is CASSLRPFEAFF. The CDR3, as DNA: TGTGCCAGCAGCTTGCGCCCTTTCGAAGCTTTCTTT.

This clone was picked up one time. The rearrangement uses TRBV28 and TRBJ1-2; D not resolved. CDR3 length equals 14 residues. Trimming took 6 bases from V and 1 from J, leaving 12 bases between them. CDR1 and CDR2 (germline): MDHEN, SYDVKM. In nucleotides, the CDR3 is TGTGCCAGCAGCCTTTTTGGCAATAACTATGGCTACACCTTC. Protein: CASSLFGNNYGYTF.

The J gene is TRBJ1-1, the V gene TRBV13, with 8 bases aligning to TRBD1. CDR1 is PRHDT, CDR2 FYEKMQ, per germline (reference sequence). This CDR3 region has 13 residues. The trim removed 4 bases at V and 4 bases at J, leaving 2 bases unmatched. CDR3 nucleotides: TGTGCCAGCAGCTCGACAGGGGCCACTGAAGCTTTCTTT. Its protein product is CASSSTGATEAFF.

The rearrangement uses TRBV6-5 and TRBJ2-2, with 8 positions matching TRBD1. The CDR3 consists of 14 residues. From germline, CDR1 is MNHEY and CDR2 SVGAGI. V trimming: 7 bases; J trimming: 4 bases; junction bases outside the gene matches: 5. The CDR3 DNA is TGTGCCAGCATGGACAGGGTAACCACCGGGGAGCTGTTTTTT. Protein: CASMDRVTTGELFF.

The J gene is TRBJ2-5, the V gene TRBV5-1; tentatively, D is TRBD2 (6 bases). Germline V gene data show CDR1 as SGHRS and CDR2 as YFSETQ. CDR3 size: 15 residues. V was cut by 3 bases and J by 1 base, with 13 bases left in between. CDR3 in DNA: TGCGCCAGCAGCTCGGTTTGGGGAGGCCAAGAGACCCAGTACTTC. Its translation is CASSSVWGGQETQYF.

There are a few counts of this clone. The chain joins TRBV6-5 to TRBJ1-2; D gene uncertain. Germline V gene lookup returns CDR1 MNHEY and CDR2 SVGAGI. This CDR3 comprises 12 residues. V was pared by 5 bases and J by 1 base, with 5 bases between. CDR3 residues: CASSRSNYGYTF. The CDR3 nucleotides read TGTGCCAGCAGTCGTAGTAACTATGGCTACACCTTC.

This chain uses TRBV18 with TRBJ2-7; tentative D call: TRBD2 (6 bases). The germline gives CDR1 KGHSH, CDR2 LQKENI. Deletions cut 3 bases from V and 1 base from J, with 10 bases between. This CDR3 contains 14 residues. The CDR3 here is CASSPVADSYEQYF. CDR3 nucleotides: TGTGCCAGCTCACCCGTAGCGGATTCCTACGAGCAGTACTTC.

The chain is built from TRBV4-1 and TRBJ1-2, with 12 bases fitting TRBD1. The CDR3 runs 19 residues. Germline V gene data show CDR1 as MGHRA and CDR2 as YSYEKL. J lost 2 bases, V lost 4 bases, and 14 bases had no gene match. The CDR3 here is CASSPTPPGQGATNYGYTF. The DNA of the CDR3 is TGCGCCAGCAGCCCGACCCCACCGGGACAGGGGGCCACCAACTATGGCTACACCTTC.

The rearrangement links TRBV27 to TRBJ2-3, with TRBD2 identical over 7 bases. In germline, CDR1 is MNHEY, CDR2 SMNVEV (reference sequence). Losses at the gene ends were 5 bases for V and 4 bases for J; bases not matched to a gene: 12. The CDR3 contains 16 residues. DNA for the CDR3: TGTGCCAGCAGTCCGTTTGGGGGGGAGGTCGCAGATACGCAGTATTTT. It encodes CASSPFGGEVADTQYF.

The CDR3 DNA is TGCGCCAGCAGCTCGTCCCACCCCCCGGGACAGGGCTACACCTTC. Translating gives CASSSSHPPGQGYTF. The chain is built from TRBV5-1 and TRBJ1-2; TRBD1 aligns across 7 bases. The germline V gene has CDR1 SGHRS and CDR2 YFSETQ. The CDR3 contains 15 residues. The V gene end was trimmed by 3 bases and the J gene end by 8 bases; junction bases not matched to a gene: 13.

The genes are TRBV9 and TRBJ1-2; D remains ambiguous. With 0 bases removed from V and 3 bases from J, the gap between germline ends came to 6 bases. The CDR3 contains 13 residues. Germline lookup yields CDR1 SGDLS and CDR2 YYNGEE. In nucleotides, the CDR3 is TGTGCCAGCAGCGTAGGGCAGGACTATGGCTACACCTTC. Encoded protein: CASSVGQDYGYTF.

This clone was seen only once. The rearrangement uses TRBV18 and TRBJ2-2, with D perhaps TRBD2 (6 bases). Trimming left V 3 bases short and J 2 bases short, with 13 bases between. The CDR3 consists of 16 residues. The germline V gene encodes CDR1 KGHSH and CDR2 LQKENI. The CDR3 protein is CASSPDRGSNTGELFF. The CDR3, as DNA: TGTGCCAGCTCACCTGATCGGGGGTCAAACACCGGGGAGCTGTTTTTT.